These 9 T cell receptor beta chains originate from one sample sequenced in a study of blood T cell repertoires in COVID-19. Repertoires were generated with immunoSEQ multiplex PCR, while TCRdb's copy carries only in-frame clones and drops some. This sample carries over 100,000 clones, approximately 90% of them seen once, and the ten largest clones take 10%. Sequencing was performed on peripheral blood. All receptors come from a man in his fifties with acute or convalescent COVID-19.

This clone came up a few times. This sequence joins TRBV6-1 and TRBJ1-1; D possibly corresponds to TRBD1 (6 bases). Germline CDR1 and CDR2: MNHNS and SASEGT. The CDR3 consists of 14 residues. V dropped 3 bases and J dropped 6 bases, with 14 bases sitting between them. This CDR3 reads CASSDGSGVAEAFF. As DNA, the CDR3 is TGTGCCAGCAGTGATGGGTCAGGGGTAGCTGAAGCTTTCTTT.

This clone was seen a few times. The V and J genes are TRBV6-1 and TRBJ1-2; 7 bases align to TRBD1. V dropped 2 bases and J dropped 4; count of bases not matched to a gene: 13. Germline CDR1 and CDR2: MNHNS and SASEGT. The CDR3 loop spans 17 amino acids. The CDR3 DNA reads TGTGCCAGCAGTGAATTCCCGACAGGGATAAGCGCCTATGGCTACACCTTC. It yields the protein CASSEFPTGISAYGYTF.

The CDR3 DNA follows: TGTGCCAGCAGCCTAGGGGGTTATGCTTTCTTT. This sequence encodes CASSLGGYAFF. V gene TRBV6-5 combines with J gene TRBJ1-1, with D tentatively TRBD1 (6 bases). Germline V gives CDR1 MNHEY, CDR2 SVGAGI. The CDR3 consists of 11 residues. Trimming took 6 bases from V and 11 from J, leaving 13 bases between them.

V usage is TRBV14 and J usage is TRBJ2-1; 7 bases map to TRBD2. This CDR3 contains 14 residues. CDR1 is SGHDN, CDR2 FVKESK, per germline. The V and J ends lost 2 bases and 10 bases, in that order; junction bases with no gene match: 8. The chain's CDR3 is CASSQQTTGREQFF. The CDR3, as DNA: TGTGCCAGCAGCCAACAAACCACCGGGAGGGAGCAGTTCTTC.

The chain recombines TRBV6-6 with TRBJ2-1, with D maybe TRBD1 (5 bases). In germline, CDR1 is MNHNY, CDR2 SVGAGI (reference sequence). The CDR3 runs to 15 residues. V was trimmed by 6 bases and J by 7 bases, leaving 19 bases between them. CDR3 loop: CASSARQPSRNEQFF. In nucleotides, the CDR3 is TGTGCCAGCAGCGCCCGACAGCCCTCAAGGAATGAGCAGTTCTTC.

The chain uses TRBV5-1 and TRBJ2-1; 14 bases line up with TRBD2. This CDR3 is 17 amino acids long. Germline V gene lookup returns CDR1 SGHRS and CDR2 YFSETQ. V shed 3 bases and J 6 bases; nucleotides not matched to a gene: 8. CDR3 in DNA: TGCGCCAGCAGCTACGCGGGGACTAGCGGGAGTATCAATGAGCAGTTCTTC. This translates into CASSYAGTSGSINEQFF.

J is TRBJ1-6 and V is TRBV9; TRBD1 might be the D (6 bases). Trimming removed 0 bases from V and 0 bases from J, with 13 bases in between. CDR1 is SGDLS and CDR2 is YYNGEE in the germline V gene. This CDR3 spans 18 amino acids. CDR3 DNA: TGTGCCAGCAGCGTAGCTGGGGGCCGAAGCTCCTATAATTCACCCCTCCACTTT. Translation: CASSVAGGRSSYNSPLHF.

V usage is TRBV3-1 (or the pseudogene TRBV3-2) and J usage is TRBJ1-3, with TRBD1 as a possible D gene (5 bases). The CDR3 consists of 13 residues. V was trimmed by 7 bases and J by 6 bases, leaving 13 bases between them. CDR1 and CDR2 from the germline V gene are LGHDT and YNNKEL (reference sequence). The CDR3, as DNA: TGTGCCAGCATGTCCCGGGGGGAAAACACCATATATTTT. Its protein product is CASMSRGENTIYF.

V and J are TRBV28 and TRBJ2-1; TRBD2 matches 8 bases. J was trimmed by 7 bases and V by 2 bases; bases with no gene match: 10. This CDR3 comprises 16 residues. Germline CDR1 and CDR2: MDHEN and SYDVKM. The CDR3 DNA reads TGTGCCAGCAGTTTAGCATTCAGCGGGAGTAGGAATGAGCAGTTCTTC. It specifies CASSLAFSGSRNEQFF.